This T cell receptor (beta chain) was identified during a study of blood T cell repertoires in COVID-19. Study-wide context: The United States, Italy and Spain provided the acute and convalescent COVID-19 samples. The cDNA or gDNA used as material had been derived from T cells, B-cell-depleted T cells, or PBMCs.

This clone is a singleton in its sample. One Seattle source followed patients from active infection through their disease course. Only in-frame clones appear in the TCRdb table, and some are missing; sequencing was by immunoSEQ multiplex PCR. The sample records 180,000 or so clones, roughly 81% being singletons. The TCR was taken from a woman of 80 years or more with COVID-19, enrolled during active disease. Sequenced input: peripheral blood.

CDR3 region: CASSRTGENYGYTF. The DNA of the CDR3 is TGTGCCAGTTCAAGGACGGGGGAGAACTATGGCTACACCTTC. The chain recombines TRBV19 with TRBJ1-2, with a tentative D call TRBD1 (5 bases). V lost 8 bases and J 2 bases, leaving 15 bases between the germline ends. The CDR3 extends over 14 amino acids. Germline V gene sequence: CDR1 LNHDA, CDR2 SQIVND (reference sequence).